The source of this TCR beta chain is a study of OX40 agonist ivuxolimab in advanced cancers. In terms of the full investigation: Ivuxolimab was a fully human IgG2 agonistic monoclonal antibody targeting the costimulatory receptor OX40 (CD134). Intravenous ivuxolimab was administered to patients every 2 weeks at six dose levels: 0.01, 0.1, 0.3, 1.5, 3 and 10 mg/kg. Among the approximately 50 dose-escalation patients, 19 had hepatocellular carcinoma, about 15 melanoma, 9 renal cell carcinoma and 9 head and neck cancer. A male proportion of roughly 85% and a mean age of approximately 58 years, ranging from 23 to 79, were recorded for the dose-escalation cohort. Patients were allowed to have had prior anti-PD-1, anti-PD-L1 or anti-CTLA-4 therapy, and 40% to 45% of the dose-escalation patients had previously received checkpoint inhibitors. Three dose-escalation patients achieved partial responses, one with hepatocellular carcinoma and two with cutaneous melanoma. Peripheral TCRbeta sequencing was intended to test whether TCR sequence diversity was altered and clonal T-cell expansion was caused by ivuxolimab. The paper describes the monotherapy dose-escalation part (N of about 55 patients) of the phase I trial of ivuxolimab.

CDR1 and CDR2 (LGHNA, YSLEER) derive from the germline V gene. Trimming costs V 1 base and J 5 bases, and their ends lie 11 bases apart. The CDR3 runs 14 residues from the cysteine to the phenylalanine. The only DNA kept is the CDR3, 42 bases in frame from the first base. Points on this clone: What antigen it recognizes has not been identified. No base qualities exist here, and no much larger clone lies one base off it.

Genomic DNA was isolated from the sorted cells so that the TCRbeta CDR3 region could be sequenced. The immunoSEQ Assay was used to sequence the TCRbeta CDR3 regions. Imported from immuneACCESS, the table was reduced by TCRdb to in-frame sequences with V and J called. These copies leave out some clones; in studies compared against another copy, an unresolved V gene accounts for under half, and the cause of the remainder is not known. This sample holds about 100,000 clones; 85% to 95% were observed only once. Clones ranked in the top ten supply 0.5% to 0.65% of the sample. Overall study results and their limits: The antigen specificity of the peripheral T cells that underwent clonal expansion was not determined. Low levels of normalized T-cell clonal expansion were also shown by some nonresponding patients. At doses from 0.1 to 3.0 mg/kg, clonal expansion was seen in both CD4+ and CD8+ blood T cells between baseline and week 6. In partial responders in the 0.1-3.0 mg/kg groups, normalized peripheral clonal expansion was found to be among the lowest, especially among CD8+ T cells. On average, CD8+ T cells showed more expanded clones than CD4+ T cells after ivuxolimab.

Patients with a history of autoimmune disease or receiving systemic immunosuppression were excluded from the trial. Peripheral blood for TCR sequencing was collected from all dose cohorts at baseline, on cycle 4 day 1, and on cycle 7 day 1. The samples were taken from a phase I, first-in-human, multicenter, open-label dose-escalation trial of ivuxolimab. Adults with locally advanced or metastatic melanoma, renal cell carcinoma, hepatocellular carcinoma or head and neck squamous cell carcinoma were enrolled in the trial. Before TCR sequencing, CD4+ and CD8+ T cells were separately sorted from peripheral blood.

The V and J genes are TRBV4-3 and TRBJ2-5, with the D gene call left open. This sample comprised CD4+ or CD8+ T cells sorted from blood, obtained in a trial of the OX40 agonist ivuxolimab. The TCR originated in an adult with an advanced solid tumor such as melanoma, head and neck, liver or kidney cancer. The CDR3 protein is CASSQVGFQETQYF. The DNA reads TGCGCCAGCAGCCAAGTAGGGTTTCAGGAGACCCAGTACTTC.